This T cell receptor beta chain emerged from a study of blood T cells in healthy people across ages. For the second PCR, which ran for about 6 to 11 cycles, a sample-barcoded 5' primer and a J-beta primer mix were used. Via MiXCR, TCRdb re-called the 5' RACE reads, giving one row per CDR3 protein. The sample holds approximately 830,000 distinct CDR3 sequences, around 68% seen once. The CDR3 contains 15 residues. Germline lookup yields CDR1 MDHEN and CDR2 SYDVKM. Trimming pared 5 bases from V and 1 base from J, leaving 12 bases between. The V call is TRBV28, the J call TRBJ2-4; TRBD2 might be the D (6 bases). The origin of this receptor is a man aged 25-45 years in good health. Input material: blood. The CDR3 reads CASSQRGRAKNIQYF. CDR3 nucleotide sequence: TGTGCCAGCAGTCAACGGGGGAGGGCCAAAAACATTCAGTACTTC.